The clone carrying this T cell receptor (beta chain) appeared once. Its target is not known. The sample originates from a study of circulating and synovial CD4+ cells in juvenile arthritis. The CDR3 consists of 12 residues. The germline V gene has CDR1 SGHTA and CDR2 FQGNSA. V lost 3 bases and J 4 bases, leaving 5 bases between the germline ends. General study findings and limits: T cell genome counts differed by at least an order of magnitude between CPL and CD4 samples. These blood cells shared more CDR3 sequences with synovium than bulk blood. These repertoires were less diverse than bulk blood CD4 repertoires. The pathogenic-like versus bulk T cell difference escaped Vbeta family analysis.

Repertoires were generated with immunoSEQ multiplex PCR, while TCRdb's copy carries only in-frame clones and drops some. The data hold about 33,000 clones, with nearly 95% observed a single time. The V call is TRBV7-2, the J call TRBJ2-3; no clear D gene. The source is a human donor with juvenile idiopathic arthritis. The sample comprised CD4+ T cells from blood. This CDR3 reads CASSFGADTQYF. The CDR3 nucleotides are TGTGCCAGCAGCTTTGGAGCAGATACGCAGTATTTT. Based on the CDR3 plus reference TRBV7-2 and TRBJ2-3, the full variable domain is GAGVSQSPSNKVTEKGKDVELRCDPISGHTALYWYRQSLGQGLEFLIYFQGNSAPDKSGLPSDRFSAERTGGSVSTLTIQRTQQEDSAVYLCASSFGADTQYFGPGTRLTVL.